The 28 T cell receptor beta chains below were found in one sample sequenced in a study of T-cell reconstitution after alpha-beta-depleted transplantation in children. Unique molecular identifiers tagged the TCRbeta library. TCRdb processed the PCR reads anew with MiXCR; each CDR3 protein has one entry. The sample lists about 480,000 distinct CDR3 sequences, 12% occurring once. Sequenced material: PBMCs from the stem cell graft donor, taken from the stem cell graft. The receptor source for this set is a human donor who donated a stem cell graft to a child with combined immunodeficiency.

This clonotype was seen only a few times. V is TRBV11-3 and J is TRBJ2-3; 7 positions agree with TRBD2. V shed 3 bases and J 7 bases; nucleotides not matched to a gene: 7. Germline V gene data show CDR1 as SGHNT and CDR2 as YENEEA. The CDR3 is made up of 14 amino acids. CDR3 in DNA: TGTGCCAGCAGCTTTGAAGCGGGGCGAAATACGCAGTATTTT. Protein sequence: CASSFEAGRNTQYF.

The gene calls are TRBV20-1 and TRBJ2-3, with 9 bases lining up with TRBD2. The CDR3 has 14 residues. Trimming removed 2 bases from V and 7 bases from J; junction bases left unmatched: 7. Germline CDR1 and CDR2: DFQATT and SNEGSKA (reference sequence). CDR3 residues: CSARLREGGNTQYF. CDR3 in DNA: TGCAGTGCTAGACTGCGGGAGGGCGGGAATACGCAGTATTTT.

The chain employs TRBV10-3 and TRBJ2-5; D gene uncertain. Trimming removed 2 bases at V and 4 bases at J, with 11 bases between. The CDR3 extends over 14 amino acids. CDR1 is ENHRY, CDR2 SYGVKD, per germline. As DNA, the CDR3 is TGTGCCATCAGTGAGGACCCGGTGGGAGAGACCCAGTACTTC. Translating gives CAISEDPVGETQYF.

Only a few counts were recorded for this clonotype. The chain is built from TRBV27 and TRBJ2-7; the D gene is possibly TRBD2 (5 bases). CDR3 length: 14 amino acids. CDR1 is MNHEY, CDR2 SMNVEV, per germline (reference sequence). V lost 2 bases and J lost 4, with 12 bases in between. The CDR3 bases are TGTGCCAGCAGTTTAAAGCGGACGGGGTACGAGCAGTACTTC. Protein product: CASSLKRTGYEQYF.

This clonotype was counted only a few times. V gene TRBV7-8 combines with J gene TRBJ2-1, with TRBD2 identical over 11 bases. This CDR3 region has 14 residues. J gave up 9 bases and V 5 bases, and 6 bases lay outside the gene matches. Germline V gene sequence: CDR1 SGHVS, CDR2 FQNEAQ. This CDR3 reads CASSRLAGGGEQFF. The CDR3 bases are TGTGCCAGCAGCCGCCTAGCGGGGGGTGGTGAGCAGTTCTTC.

This clonotype was seen at least ten times. The chain has TRBV6-5 and TRBJ2-7; D gene unclear. Per germline, CDR1 MNHEY and CDR2 SVGAGI. Trimming took off 6 bases at V and 5 bases at J, with 17 bases between the two ends. The CDR3 consists of 14 residues. The CDR3 sequence is CASSVTTGYNEQYF. The CDR3, as DNA: TGTGCCAGCAGCGTTACCACGGGCTATAACGAGCAGTACTTC.

The sample holds a few counts of this clonotype. This chain links TRBV5-4 with TRBJ2-1; 9 nucleotides agree with TRBD1. There are 15 residues in the CDR3. From germline, CDR1 is SGHNT and CDR2 YYREEE (reference sequence). V was clipped by 3 bases and J by 2 bases; unmatched bases: 3. CDR3 nucleotides: TGTGCCAGCAGCTGGGGGACAGGGACCTACAATGAGCAGTTCTTC. As protein: CASSWGTGTYNEQFF.

The chain couples TRBV7-3 to TRBJ2-1, with no clear D. The germline CDR1 and CDR2 sequences are SGHTA and FQGTGA. The CDR3 sequence is 15 residues long. The V end was cut by 2 bases, the J end by 4 bases, with 12 bases between. CDR3 region: CASSLQDGLYNEQFF. CDR3 nucleotide sequence: TGTGCCAGCAGCTTACAGGACGGGTTGTACAATGAGCAGTTCTTC.

This clonotype was seen ten or more times. V is TRBV29-1 and J is TRBJ2-1, with TRBD2 matching 9 bases. This CDR3 comprises 14 residues. Germline values: CDR1 SQVTM, CDR2 ANQGSEA. J lost 1 base, V lost 4 bases, and 2 bases had no gene match. In DNA form, the CDR3 reads TGCAGCGTTGGCGGGAGGGTTTCCTACAATGAGCAGTTCTTC. Translated: CSVGGRVSYNEQFF.

Comment on this clonotype: This may be a read error: a much more frequent sequence differs by one nucleotide. This chain connects TRBV20-1 to TRBJ2-1, with 14 bases lining up with TRBD2. CDR3 length: 17 residues. Trimming cost V 0 bases and J 8 bases; bases outside gene matches: 9. CDR1 DFQATT and CDR2 SNEGSKA come from the germline V gene (reference sequence). CDR3 bases: TGCAGTGCTAGAGATCAGGGGACTAGCGGGAGCATGTATGAGCAGTTCTTC. As protein: CSARDQGTSGSMYEQFF.

This chain's CDR3 is CASSQDLSGTGELFF. The DNA of the CDR3 is TGTGCCAGCAGCCAAGATCTAAGCGGGACCGGGGAGCTGTTTTTT. The J gene is TRBJ2-2, the V gene TRBV3-1, with D possibly matching TRBD2 (6 bases). The germline CDR1 and CDR2 sequences are LGHDT and YNNKEL (reference sequence). Trimming left V 0 bases short and J 5 bases short, with 10 bases between. CDR3 length: 15 residues. Complete variable domain (other parts from reference TRBV3-1 and TRBJ2-2): DTAVSQTPKYLVTQMGNDKSIKCEQNLGHDTMYWYKQDSKKFLKIMFSYNNKELIINETVPNRFSPKSPDKAHLNLHINSLELGDSAVYFCASSQDLSGTGELFFGEGSRLTVL.

This clonotype has at least ten counts. The chain links TRBV29-1 to TRBJ2-1; the match to TRBD2 covers 12 bases. Per the germline V gene, CDR1 is SQVTM and CDR2 is ANQGSEA. Germline trimming cut 3 bases from V and 5 bases from J; bases unmatched to any gene: 11. The CDR3 runs to 17 residues. CDR3 protein: CSVDLASGRVGNNEQFF. DNA of the CDR3: TGCAGCGTTGATTTGGCTAGCGGGAGGGTCGGGAACAATGAGCAGTTCTTC.

In its sample, this clonotype was seen a few times. The V gene is TRBV12-3 or TRBV12-4, the J gene TRBJ2-7, with a weak D call TRBD1 (6 bases). The CDR3 spans 15 residues. The germline V and J ends were trimmed by 3 bases and 2 bases, with 14 bases remaining between them. The CDR3 region is CASSFKGDGPYEQYF. In DNA, the CDR3 is TGTGCCAGCAGTTTTAAGGGGGACGGGCCCTACGAGCAGTACTTC.

V is TRBV28 and J is TRBJ2-7; 9 nucleotides align to TRBD2. V lost 6 bases and J lost 2; bases outside the gene matches: 5. CDR1 MDHEN and CDR2 SYDVKM come from the germline V gene. CDR3 length equals 14 residues. CDR3 loop: CASRVAGATYEQYF. The CDR3 coding sequence is TGTGCCAGCAGGGTAGCGGGGGCCACCTACGAGCAGTACTTC.

This clonotype was observed many times. This chain uses TRBV6-2 or TRBV6-3 with TRBJ2-7; D unresolved. The germline CDR1 and CDR2 sequences are MNHEY and SVGEGT. The CDR3 totals 13 residues. The CDR3 protein is CASDSSRLDEQYF. In nucleotides, the CDR3 is TGTGCGTCCGACTCCTCCAGATTGGACGAGCAGTACTTC.

This clonotype came up a few times. J is TRBJ2-2 and V is TRBV12-3 or TRBV12-4; D may be TRBD2 (5 bases). Trimming pared 8 bases from V and 5 bases from J, leaving 21 bases between. This CDR3 has 16 amino acids. The CDR3: CASQNGWVGKTGELFF. The DNA of the CDR3 is TGTGCCAGCCAGAACGGATGGGTCGGGAAAACCGGGGAGCTGTTTTTT.

The genes are TRBV7-2 and TRBJ2-7; no clear D. V lost 2 bases to trimming and J lost 0 bases, with 14 bases between them. The CDR3 length is 16 residues. Per the germline V gene, CDR1 is SGHTA and CDR2 is FQGNSA. The CDR3 loop is CASSLRVRASSYEQYF. The CDR3 DNA follows: TGTGCCAGCAGCTTAAGGGTTAGGGCGAGCTCCTACGAGCAGTACTTC. Combining the CDR3 with reference TRBV7-2 and TRBJ2-7 gives the whole variable domain GAGVSQSPSNKVTEKGKDVELRCDPISGHTALYWYRQSLGQGLEFLIYFQGNSAPDKSGLPSDRFSAERTGGSVSTLTIQRTQQEDSAVYLCASSLRVRASSYEQYFGPGTRLTVT.

This clonotype was seen repeatedly, ten times or more. The V gene is TRBV12-5, the J gene TRBJ2-1; either TRBD1 or TRBD2 may supply D (6 bases each). V was pared by 1 base and J by 4 bases, with 23 bases between. The germline CDR1 and CDR2 sequences are LGHNT and FRNRAP. There are 19 residues in the CDR3. The CDR3, as DNA: TGTGCTAGTGGTTTGGCCGAAGGGGGACTCCGCGTGTTATACAATGAGCAGTTCTTC. It is translated as CASGLAEGGLRVLYNEQFF.

This clonotype was recorded at least ten times. The rearrangement joins TRBV5-5 to TRBJ2-1, with D maybe TRBD1 (6 bases). Germline V CDR1 and CDR2: SGHKS, YYEKEE (reference sequence). CDR3 size: 13 residues. The ends were cut back, 6 bases at V and 9 bases at J, with 16 bases in the middle. The CDR3 region is CASIARGQSEQFF. CDR3 nucleotide sequence: TGTGCCAGCATCGCTAGGGGACAATCTGAGCAGTTCTTC.

The chain joins TRBV4-3 to TRBJ2-5; perhaps D is TRBD1 or TRBD2 (5 bases each). The CDR3 length is 15 residues. From germline, CDR1 is LGHNA and CDR2 YSLEER. With 4 bases removed from V and 3 bases from J, the gap between germline ends came to 15 bases. The CDR3 region has the DNA TGCGCCAGCAGCCCCTACCGGGACGGAAAAGAGACCCAGTACTTC. Protein sequence: CASSPYRDGKETQYF.

This clonotype was recorded many times. The chain carries TRBV10-3 and TRBJ1-6, with 10 bases identical to TRBD1. CDR3 size: 16 residues. The V gene end was trimmed by 5 bases and the J gene end by 3 bases; junction bases not matched to a gene: 4. CDR1 and CDR2 (germline): ENHRY, SYGVKD. The CDR3 coding sequence is TGTGCCATCAGTACGGGACAGGGGTTCTATAATTCACCCCTCCACTTT. It is translated as CAISTGQGFYNSPLHF.

This clonotype was seen repeatedly, ten times or more. This chain uses TRBV15 with TRBJ2-2; D remains unclear. Per germline, CDR1 LNHNV and CDR2 YYDKDF (reference sequence). V was shortened by 1 base and J by 4 bases, with 7 bases between the two germline ends. This CDR3 is built from 14 residues. The chain's CDR3 is CATSRVGSTGELFF. CDR3 nucleotides: TGTGCCACCAGCAGAGTGGGTTCCACCGGGGAGCTGTTTTTT.

CDR3: CSALNRGPTYNEQFF. The CDR3 DNA reads TGCAGTGCTTTAAATAGGGGGCCCACCTACAATGAGCAGTTCTTC. This chain uses TRBV20-1 with TRBJ2-1; 7 bases line up with TRBD1. Germline V gives CDR1 DFQATT, CDR2 SNEGSKA (reference sequence). After removal of 5 bases from V and 2 bases from J, the junction contained 9 bases not matched to a gene. CDR3 length equals 15 residues.

In DNA form, the CDR3 reads TGTGCCAGCAGCTTAGGTCCAGGGGAGTACAATGAGCAGTTCTTC. Its translation: CASSLGPGEYNEQFF. The V gene is TRBV7-8, the J gene TRBJ2-1; tentatively, D is TRBD1 (6 bases). CDR3 size: 15 residues. Germline V lookup: CDR1 SGHVS, CDR2 FQNEAQ. The ends were cut back, 1 base at V and 4 bases at J, with 11 bases in the middle. The complete variable domain, with remaining parts taken from reference TRBV7-8 and TRBJ2-1, reads GAGVSQSPRYKVAKRGQDVALRCDPISGHVSLFWYQQALGQGPEFLTYFQNEAQLDKSGLPSDRFFAERPEGSVSTLKIQRTQQEDSAVYLCASSLGPGEYNEQFFGPGTRLTVL.

This clonotype was observed a few times. This chain connects TRBV5-1 to TRBJ1-3; D unclear. Trimming shortened V by 4 bases and J by 2 bases, and 10 bases separated the two germline ends. Germline CDR1 SGHRS, CDR2 YFSETQ. The CDR3 runs to 14 residues. CDR3 bases: TGCGCCAGCAGCCCCGCCGGGACTGGAAACACCATATATTTT. Translating it yields CASSPAGTGNTIYF.

This clonotype was counted at least ten times. At one of its ends the junction is not consistent with the germline gene, which may arise from a read error. V is TRBV12-3 or TRBV12-4 and J is TRBJ1-2; 9 bases align to TRBD1. The CDR3 contains 13 residues. Written as DNA, the CDR3 is TGTGCCAGCAGCTTAGGGACAGGGTATGGCTACACCTTC. The encoded protein is CASSLGTGYGYTF.

This sequence joins TRBV7-9 and TRBJ2-1; 10 bases fit TRBD1. The germline V gene encodes CDR1 SEHNR and CDR2 FQNEAQ (reference sequence). The CDR3 consists of 14 residues. Trimming at V came to 10 bases and at J to 10 bases, leaving 13 bases not matched to a gene. In DNA, the CDR3 is TGTGCCACCGGGGGGACAGGGGTTCAGCGGGAGCAGTTCTTC. It translates to CATGGTGVQREQFF.

This clonotype was counted many times. The rearrangement uses TRBV6-5 and TRBJ2-7; 7 nucleotides match TRBD1. The CDR3 contains 14 residues. Trimming cost V 2 bases and J 4 bases; bases outside gene matches: 5. Germline V gene data show CDR1 as MNHEY and CDR2 as SVGAGI. DNA for the CDR3: TGTGCCAGCAGTTACGGGCAGGGGGAGTACGAGCAGTACTTC. Translating gives CASSYGQGEYEQYF.